These 17 T cell receptor beta chains came from one sample sequenced in a study of cytomegalovirus exposure and HLA in healthy donors. Use of 60 Vbeta and 13 Jbeta primers characterized the PCR. Produced via immunoSEQ multiplex PCR; TCRdb's table is partial and in-frame only. This table has under 250,000 clones, about 80% appearing once. The sequenced material came from PBMCs. The receptors derive from a man aged 25 to 40 in good health and CMV-seronegative.

The genes are TRBV27 and TRBJ2-7; 7 bases line up with TRBD2. V lost 6 bases to trimming and J lost 3 bases; unmatched junction nucleotides: 8. The length of the CDR3 is 14 residues. Germline V gene data show CDR1 as MNHEY and CDR2 as SMNVEV (reference sequence). CDR3 sequence: CASSPNRDYYEQYF. DNA for the CDR3: TGTGCCAGCAGCCCGAACCGGGACTACTACGAGCAGTACTTC.

V gene TRBV5-1 combines with J gene TRBJ2-5; 13 nucleotides line up with TRBD2. CDR3 length equals 16 residues. The trim removed 0 bases at V and 5 bases at J, leaving 4 bases unmatched. Germline V gene sequence: CDR1 SGHRS, CDR2 YFSETQ. The CDR3 protein is CASSLGTSGSWETQYF. The CDR3 nucleotides read TGCGCCAGCAGCTTGGGGACTAGCGGGAGTTGGGAGACCCAGTACTTC.

The chain's CDR3 is CAISEPGLYGYEQFF. The CDR3 region has the DNA TGTGCCATCAGTGAGCCGGGACTATATGGCTATGAGCAGTTCTTC. The chain uses TRBV10-3 and TRBJ2-1, with 7 bases fitting TRBD2. The CDR3 sequence is 15 residues long. CDR1 and CDR2 (germline): ENHRY, SYGVKD. V lost 2 bases to trimming and J lost 8 bases; unmatched junction nucleotides: 9.

The chain employs TRBV28 and TRBJ2-5, with a possible D match to TRBD1 (5 bases). Matching the DNA end better, TRBJ2-7 makes the J call doubtful. The CDR3 is 18 amino acids. From germline, CDR1 is MDHEN and CDR2 SYDVKM. CDR3 in amino acids: CASSLFRRFQGSTGEQYF. The CDR3 DNA sequence: TGTGCCAGCAGTTTATTTAGACGTTTTCAGGGCTCTACGGGCGAGCAGTACTTC.

The CDR3 DNA sequence: TGTGCCAGTAGTACTAGCGGGAGTTACGAGCAGTACTTC. Translating gives CASSTSGSYEQYF. V is TRBV19 and J is TRBJ2-7, with 10 bases matching TRBD2. CDR3 length equals 13 residues. From germline, CDR1 is LNHDA and CDR2 SQIVND (reference sequence). The V and J ends lost 4 bases and 4 bases, in that order; junction bases with no gene match: 1. Together with reference TRBV19 and TRBJ2-7, the CDR3 gives the full variable domain: DGGITQSPKYLFRKEGQNVTLSCEQNLNHDAMYWYRQDPGQGLRLIYYSQIVNDFQKGDIAEGYSVSREKKESFPLTVTSAQKNPTAFYLCASSTSGSYEQYFGPGTRLTVT.

The chain is built from TRBV2 and TRBJ2-3, with no clear D. V was pared by 4 bases and J by 4 bases, with 12 bases between. The CDR3 extends over 14 amino acids. The V gene's germline CDR1 is SNHLY and CDR2 FYNNEI. The CDR3 DNA reads as TGTGCCAGCAGTGCGATTAGCAACGCAGATACGCAGTATTTT. Protein sequence: CASSAISNADTQYF.

V gene TRBV29-1 combines with J gene TRBJ2-1, with TRBD2 identical over 7 bases. The V and J ends lost 8 bases and 7 bases, in that order; junction bases with no gene match: 11. Germline V gene lookup returns CDR1 SQVTM and CDR2 ANQGSEA. The CDR3 has 13 amino acids. The CDR3 nucleotides are TGCAGCTCCGCGGGCGGGAGAAGGAATGAGCAGTTCTTC. It translates to CSSAGGRRNEQFF.

The J gene is TRBJ2-1, the V gene TRBV23-1; a weak D match, TRBD1 (6 bases). TRBV23-1 counts as an open reading frame of uncertain function. The CDR3 is made up of 17 amino acids. With 4 bases removed from V and 4 bases from J, the gap between germline ends came to 20 bases. The CDR3 region has the DNA TGCGCCAGCAGTCTGGGACACCCAATCATCCCTTACAATGAGCAGTTCTTC. Protein: CASSLGHPIIPYNEQFF.

Only a few counts were recorded for this clone. The chain employs TRBV4-1 and TRBJ2-7, with 11 bases lining up with TRBD1. The CDR3 extends over 14 amino acids. Trimming at V came to 4 bases and at J to 7 bases, leaving 6 bases not matched to a gene. Germline values: CDR1 MGHRA, CDR2 YSYEKL. The CDR3 reads CASSPGQGAREQYF. CDR3 sequence (DNA): TGCGCCAGCAGCCCTGGACAGGGGGCTCGGGAGCAGTACTTC.

The J gene is TRBJ1-1, the V gene TRBV7-9; 11 positions agree with TRBD1. This CDR3 contains 17 residues. V lost 4 bases and J lost 3; bases outside the gene matches: 10. Germline CDR1 SEHNR, CDR2 FQNEAQ (reference sequence). In nucleotides, the CDR3 is TGTGCCAGCAGCTCAACGGGACAGGGGGTGATTGACACTGAAGCTTTCTTT. Residues: CASSSTGQGVIDTEAFF.

The J gene is TRBJ2-7, the V gene TRBV6-6; 9 positions agree with TRBD1. V lost 5 bases to trimming and J lost 0 bases; unmatched junction nucleotides: 8. The germline CDR1 and CDR2 sequences are MNHNY and SVGAGI (reference sequence). The CDR3 has 16 residues. CDR3 sequence: CASSAPGTGSSYEQYF. The CDR3, as DNA: TGTGCCAGCAGTGCGCCCGGGACAGGGAGCTCCTACGAGCAGTACTTC.

The V call is TRBV11-2, the J call TRBJ1-4; TRBD1 is a possible D gene (6 bases). Trimming pared 5 bases from V and 3 bases from J, leaving 22 bases between. The V gene's germline CDR1 is SGHAT and CDR2 FQNNGV. The CDR3 loop spans 18 amino acids. This CDR3 reads CASSPGPYRVEANEKLFF. The CDR3 DNA reads TGTGCCAGCAGCCCTGGTCCATACAGGGTAGAAGCTAATGAAAAACTGTTTTTT.

J is TRBJ2-3 and V is TRBV4-1, with 14 positions matching TRBD2. The CDR3 consists of 18 residues. J was trimmed by 0 bases and V by 6 bases; bases with no gene match: 8. The germline V gene encodes CDR1 MGHRA and CDR2 YSYEKL. CDR3 nucleotide sequence: TGCGCCAGCAGACTGGAGACTAGCGGGAGGGTTAGCACAGATACGCAGTATTTT. Translation: CASRLETSGRVSTDTQYF.

This clone showed up just a few times. The rearrangement uses TRBV6-1 and TRBJ2-3, with 10 bases lining up with TRBD2. The CDR3 extends over 14 amino acids. V was pared by 10 bases and J by 5 bases, with 9 bases of the junction left unmatched. Germline-derived CDR1 and CDR2 are MNHNS and SASEGT. CDR3 DNA sequence: TGTGCCACGGTCCCTAGCGGGAGAGGAGATACGCAGTATTTT. Amino acid sequence: CATVPSGRGDTQYF.

The gene calls are TRBV19 and TRBJ2-4; D not certain. Germline CDR1 is LNHDA and CDR2 is SQIVND (reference sequence). The CDR3 is made up of 15 amino acids. The germline V and J ends were trimmed by 5 bases and 0 bases, with 11 bases remaining between them. CDR3 region: CASSRSTLAKNIQYF. CDR3 coding DNA: TGTGCCAGTAGTCGGAGTACCTTAGCCAAAAACATTCAGTACTTC.

The V gene is TRBV27, the J gene TRBJ1-2; 7 positions agree with TRBD1. Germline loops: CDR1 MNHEY, CDR2 SMNVEV (reference sequence). This CDR3 contains 16 residues. The junction had 17 bases not matched to a gene; V was cut back by 5 bases and J by 8 bases. In nucleotides, the CDR3 is TGTGCCAGCAGTCCCTCTCCGACAGGGAGAATAGACGGCTACACCTTC. Protein: CASSPSPTGRIDGYTF.

The rearrangement uses TRBV6-5 and TRBJ2-1; TRBD2 aligns across 12 bases. Germline CDR1 and CDR2: MNHEY and SVGAGI. V dropped 4 bases and J dropped 3; count of bases not matched to a gene: 4. The CDR3 length is 16 residues. In nucleotides, the CDR3 is TGTGCCAGCAGTTCTGGACTAGCGGGAATCTACAATGAGCAGTTCTTC. Translation gives CASSSGLAGIYNEQFF.